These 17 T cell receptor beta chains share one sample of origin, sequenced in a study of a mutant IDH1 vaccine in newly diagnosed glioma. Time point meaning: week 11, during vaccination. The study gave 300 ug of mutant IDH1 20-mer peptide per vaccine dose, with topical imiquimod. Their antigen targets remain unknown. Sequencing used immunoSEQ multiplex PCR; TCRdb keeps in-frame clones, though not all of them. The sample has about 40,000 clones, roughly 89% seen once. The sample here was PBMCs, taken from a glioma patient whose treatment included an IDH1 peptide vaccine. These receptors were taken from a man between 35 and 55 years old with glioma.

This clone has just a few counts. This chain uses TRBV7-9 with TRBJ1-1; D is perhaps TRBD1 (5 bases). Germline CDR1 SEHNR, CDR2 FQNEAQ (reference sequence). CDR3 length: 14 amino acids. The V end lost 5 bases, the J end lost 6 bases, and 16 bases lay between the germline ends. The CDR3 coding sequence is TGTGCCAGCAGCCCGTGGGGCATGTCAGCTGAAGCTTTCTTT. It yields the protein CASSPWGMSAEAFF.

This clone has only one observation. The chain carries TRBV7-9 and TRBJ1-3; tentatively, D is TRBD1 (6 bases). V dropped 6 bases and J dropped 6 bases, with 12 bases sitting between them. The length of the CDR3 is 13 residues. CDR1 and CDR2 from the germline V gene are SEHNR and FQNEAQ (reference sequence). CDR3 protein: CASSLGAENTIYF. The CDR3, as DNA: TGTGCCAGCAGTTTGGGGGCGGAAAACACCATATATTTT.

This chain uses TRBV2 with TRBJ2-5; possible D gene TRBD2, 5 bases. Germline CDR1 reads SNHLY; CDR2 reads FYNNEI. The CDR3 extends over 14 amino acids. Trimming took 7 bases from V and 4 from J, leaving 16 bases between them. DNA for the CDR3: TGTGCCAGCATAGTACTAGAAAGTTCAGAGACCCAGTACTTC. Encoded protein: CASIVLESSETQYF.

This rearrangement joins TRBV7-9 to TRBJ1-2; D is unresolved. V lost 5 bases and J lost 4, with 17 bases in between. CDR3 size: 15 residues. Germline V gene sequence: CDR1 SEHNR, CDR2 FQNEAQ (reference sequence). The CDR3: CASSVRSAAVYGYTF. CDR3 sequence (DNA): TGTGCCAGCAGCGTAAGGTCGGCAGCCGTCTATGGCTACACCTTC.

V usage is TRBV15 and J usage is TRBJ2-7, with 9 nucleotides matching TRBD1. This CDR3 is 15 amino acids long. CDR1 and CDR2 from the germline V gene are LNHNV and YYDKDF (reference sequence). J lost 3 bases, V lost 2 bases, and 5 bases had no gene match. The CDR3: CATSRSGTGNYEQYF. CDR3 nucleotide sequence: TGTGCCACCAGCAGATCCGGGACAGGGAACTACGAGCAGTACTTC.

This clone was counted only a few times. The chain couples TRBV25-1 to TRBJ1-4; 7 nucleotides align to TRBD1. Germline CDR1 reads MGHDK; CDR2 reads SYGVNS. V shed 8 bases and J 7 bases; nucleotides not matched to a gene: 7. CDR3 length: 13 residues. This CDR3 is CASLRQGGEKLFF. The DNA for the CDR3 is TGTGCCAGCCTCAGACAGGGAGGTGAAAAACTGTTTTTT.

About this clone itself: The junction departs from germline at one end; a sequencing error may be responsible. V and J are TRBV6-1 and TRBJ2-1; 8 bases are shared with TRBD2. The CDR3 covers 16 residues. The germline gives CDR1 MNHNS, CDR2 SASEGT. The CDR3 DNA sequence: TGTGCCAGCAGTGAAGTGAGCGGGGGACCCTATAATGAGCAGTTCTTC. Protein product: CASSEVSGGPYNEQFF.

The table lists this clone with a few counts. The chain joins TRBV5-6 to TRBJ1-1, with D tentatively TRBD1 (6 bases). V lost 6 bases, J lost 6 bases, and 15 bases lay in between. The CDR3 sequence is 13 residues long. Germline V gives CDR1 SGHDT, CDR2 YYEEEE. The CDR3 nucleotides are TGTGCCAGCACCCCTGGGGGGGCAGCTGAAGCTTTCTTT. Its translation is CASTPGGAAEAFF.

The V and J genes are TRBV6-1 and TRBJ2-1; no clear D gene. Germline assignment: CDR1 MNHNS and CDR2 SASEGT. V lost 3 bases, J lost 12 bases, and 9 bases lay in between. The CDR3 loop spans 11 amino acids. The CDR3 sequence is CASSDNGGQFF. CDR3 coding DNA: TGTGCCAGCAGTGACAACGGCGGGCAGTTCTTC.

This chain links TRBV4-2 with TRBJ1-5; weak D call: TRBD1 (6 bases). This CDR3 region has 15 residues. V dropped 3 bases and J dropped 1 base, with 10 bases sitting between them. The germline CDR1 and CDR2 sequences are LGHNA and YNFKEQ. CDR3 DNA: TGTGCCAGCAGCCACACGGACAGCAGCAATCAGCCCCAGCATTTT. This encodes CASSHTDSSNQPQHF.

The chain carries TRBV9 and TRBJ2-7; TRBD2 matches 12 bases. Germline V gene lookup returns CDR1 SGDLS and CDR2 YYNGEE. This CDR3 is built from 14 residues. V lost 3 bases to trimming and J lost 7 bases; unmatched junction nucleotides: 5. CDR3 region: CASSALAGGGEQYF. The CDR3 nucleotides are TGTGCCAGCAGCGCGCTAGCGGGAGGGGGTGAGCAGTACTTC.

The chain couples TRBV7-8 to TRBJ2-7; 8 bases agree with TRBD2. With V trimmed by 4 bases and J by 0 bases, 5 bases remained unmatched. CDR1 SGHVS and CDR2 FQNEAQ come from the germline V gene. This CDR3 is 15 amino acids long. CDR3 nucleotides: TGTGCCAGCAGCTCGCGGGAGGCCTCCTCCTACGAGCAGTACTTC. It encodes CASSSREASSYEQYF.

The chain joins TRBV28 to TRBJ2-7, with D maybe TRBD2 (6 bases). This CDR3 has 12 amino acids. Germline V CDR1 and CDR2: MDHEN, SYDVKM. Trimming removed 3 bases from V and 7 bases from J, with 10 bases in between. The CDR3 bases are TGTGCCAGCAGTTTGACGCGGGAAGAGCAGTACTTC. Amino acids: CASSLTREEQYF.

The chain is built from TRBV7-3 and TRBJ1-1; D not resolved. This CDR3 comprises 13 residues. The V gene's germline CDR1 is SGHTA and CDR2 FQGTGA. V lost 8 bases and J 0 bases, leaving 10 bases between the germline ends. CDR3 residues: CASSGVMNTEAFF. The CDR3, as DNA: TGTGCCAGCTCGGGTGTCATGAACACTGAAGCTTTCTTT.

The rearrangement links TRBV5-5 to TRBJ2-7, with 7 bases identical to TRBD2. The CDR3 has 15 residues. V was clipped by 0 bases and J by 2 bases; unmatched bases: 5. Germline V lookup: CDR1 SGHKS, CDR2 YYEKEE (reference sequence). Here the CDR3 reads CASSLASGITYEQYF. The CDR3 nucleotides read TGTGCCAGCAGCTTGGCCAGCGGGATAACCTACGAGCAGTACTTC. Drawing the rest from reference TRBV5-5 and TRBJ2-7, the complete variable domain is DAGVTQSPTHLIKTRGQQVTLRCSPISGHKSVSWYQQVLGQGPQFIFQYYEKEERGRGNFPDRFSARQFPNYSSELNVNALLLGDSALYLCASSLASGITYEQYFGPGTRLTVT.

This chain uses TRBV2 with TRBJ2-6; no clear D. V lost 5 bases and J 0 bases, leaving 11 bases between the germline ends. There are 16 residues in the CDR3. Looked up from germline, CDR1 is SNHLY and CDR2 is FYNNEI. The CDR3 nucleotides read TGTGCCAGCAGTAATTACATGGGCTCTGGGGCCAACGTCCTGACTTTC. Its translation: CASSNYMGSGANVLTF.

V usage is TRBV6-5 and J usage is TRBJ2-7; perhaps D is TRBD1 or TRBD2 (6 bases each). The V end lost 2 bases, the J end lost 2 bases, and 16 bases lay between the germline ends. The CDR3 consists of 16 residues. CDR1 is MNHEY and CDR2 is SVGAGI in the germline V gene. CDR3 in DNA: TGTGCCAGCAGTTACGGGGGGCCTCCTTCGACCTACGAGCAGTACTTC. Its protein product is CASSYGGPPSTYEQYF.